A single sample is the source of the 31 T cell receptor beta chains below, sequenced in a study of T cell responses to AZD1222 COVID-19 vaccine (dated by TCRdb to the early 2020s). In the paper's terms, the time point label means: baseline before first vaccination. The method was the immunoSEQ multiplex PCR assay. TCRdb took over this immuneACCESS table, retaining in-frame rearrangements with V and J assigned. Such tables are incomplete; in checked studies, under half of the missing clones stem from an unresolved V gene, and the remainder is unexplained. This sample lists about 100,000 clones; over 75% were detected once. Together, the top ten hold about 15% of the sample. The sequenced sample was peripheral blood, obtained on day 0 of AZD1222 vaccination. The receptors were sampled from an adult in good health.

V gene TRBV6-5 combines with J gene TRBJ2-7; tentative D call: TRBD2 (5 bases). The germline V and J ends were trimmed by 4 bases and 2 bases, with 15 bases remaining between them. Germline V gene sequence: CDR1 MNHEY, CDR2 SVGAGI. The CDR3 runs to 15 residues. CDR3 DNA sequence: TGTGCCAGCAGTTCCTCGGAGAGGGCGACCTACGAGCAGTACTTC. Protein product: CASSSSERATYEQYF.

The chain employs TRBV5-1 and TRBJ2-7; 7 bases are a match to TRBD1. This CDR3 region has 14 residues. In germline, CDR1 is SGHRS, CDR2 YFSETQ. After removal of 0 bases from V and 7 bases from J, the junction contained 7 bases not matched to a gene. The CDR3 DNA reads as TGCGCCAGCAGCTTGGGACAGGGCAAGGATGAGCAGTACTTC. Translating it yields CASSLGQGKDEQYF.

The chain recombines TRBV3-1 (or the pseudogene TRBV3-2) with TRBJ2-1; TRBD2 agrees at 7 bases. Trimming took 0 bases from V and 0 from J; bases not matched to a gene: 11. The CDR3 has 19 amino acids. The germline V gene encodes CDR1 LGHDT and CDR2 YNNKEL (reference sequence). CDR3 in DNA: TGTGCCAGCAGCCAAGAAGGGGACTACCATCCGAGCTCCTACAATGAGCAGTTCTTC. Its translation: CASSQEGDYHPSSYNEQFF.

The J gene is TRBJ1-5, the V gene TRBV4-1; the D gene is possibly TRBD1 (5 bases). V was cut by 3 bases and J by 1 base, with 13 bases left in between. The CDR3 covers 16 residues. Looked up from germline, CDR1 is MGHRA and CDR2 is YSYEKL. For the CDR3, the DNA is TGCGCCAGCAGCCAGACTGGGGGATCGAGCAATCAGCCCCAGCATTTT. Translation gives CASSQTGGSSNQPQHF.

The chain recombines TRBV5-4 with TRBJ1-4; 7 positions agree with TRBD1. After removal of 4 bases from V and 1 base from J, the junction contained 4 bases not matched to a gene. CDR3 length equals 15 residues. Per the germline V gene, CDR1 is SGHNT and CDR2 is YYREEE (reference sequence). CDR3 sequence reads: CASSLRTGTNEKLFF. The CDR3 DNA follows: TGTGCCAGCAGCCTCCGGACAGGAACTAATGAAAAACTGTTTTTT. Full variable domain (rest looked up from reference TRBV5-4 and TRBJ1-4): ETGVTQSPTHLIKTRGQQVTLRCSSQSGHNTVSWYQQALGQGPQFIFQYYREEENGRGNFPPRFSGLQFPNYSSELNVNALELDDSALYLCASSLRTGTNEKLFFGSGTQLSVL.

The chain joins TRBV5-6 to TRBJ2-5, with 9 bases fitting TRBD2. CDR1 SGHDT and CDR2 YYEEEE come from the germline V gene. The trim removed 0 bases at V and 4 bases at J, leaving 13 bases unmatched. The length of the CDR3 is 18 residues. In DNA form, the CDR3 reads TGTGCCAGCAGCTTGGGAGTTTTCCCGGGACTAGCTAGAGAGACCCAGTACTTC. It yields the protein CASSLGVFPGLARETQYF.

This clone was counted a single time. The CDR3 here is CASSHNSNQPQHF. CDR3 DNA: TGTGCCAGCAGCCACAATAGCAATCAGCCCCAGCATTTT. The chain is built from TRBV3-1 (or the pseudogene TRBV3-2) and TRBJ1-5, with unresolved D. CDR1 and CDR2 from the germline V gene are LGHDT and YNNKEL (reference sequence). V lost 3 bases, J lost 0 bases, and 3 bases lay in between. The CDR3 runs to 13 residues.

Worth noting for this clone: Other DNA variants within this sample encode the same CDR3. This chain links TRBV15 with TRBJ1-5; D not resolved. The CDR3 has 15 amino acids. Per germline, CDR1 LNHNV and CDR2 YYDKDF (reference sequence). Trimming removed 0 bases from V and 0 bases from J, with 6 bases in between. This CDR3 is CATSRDRGSNQPQHF. CDR3 DNA sequence: TGTGCCACCAGCAGAGATCGGGGTAGCAATCAGCCCCAGCATTTT.

The chain has TRBV9 and TRBJ2-1; unclear D gene. The CDR3 is 12 residues long. V lost 2 bases, J lost 12 bases, and 12 bases lay in between. Looked up from germline, CDR1 is SGDLS and CDR2 is YYNGEE. The CDR3 bases are TGTGCCAGCAGCGTCTCAGAGCGCTGGCAGTTCTTC. It encodes CASSVSERWQFF.

The chain has TRBV7-2 and TRBJ1-3, with unresolved D. V was pared by 6 bases and J by 1 base, with 13 bases between. The germline V gene encodes CDR1 SGHTA and CDR2 FQGNSA. The CDR3 loop spans 15 amino acids. The CDR3 sequence is CASRGVLGSGNTIYF. The DNA for the CDR3 is TGTGCCAGCAGGGGAGTCTTGGGATCTGGAAACACCATATATTTT.

The genes are TRBV5-1 and TRBJ2-3; 10 bases align to TRBD2. The CDR3 totals 18 residues. Germline V CDR1 and CDR2: SGHRS, YFSETQ. The V segment lost 3 bases and the J segment 4 bases; nucleotides outside the gene matches: 14. CDR3 in DNA: TGCGCCAGCAGCTGGGGGGCCCGTACTAGCGGGGTCGCAGATACGCAGTATTTT. Translation gives CASSWGARTSGVADTQYF.

This clone ranks as medium-sized. This chain links TRBV5-4 with TRBJ1-4, with a tentative D call TRBD1 (6 bases). Trimming took off 2 bases at V and 4 bases at J, with 18 bases between the two ends. Per the germline V gene, CDR1 is SGHNT and CDR2 is YYREEE (reference sequence). The CDR3 has 17 residues. DNA for the CDR3: TGTGCCAGCAGCTTCATGGGGGGCGGAGGCGGTAATGAAAAACTGTTTTTT. This sequence encodes CASSFMGGGGGNEKLFF.

CDR3 bases: TGTGCCAGCAGCTTAGCGTTACAGGATCGCGGTAATTCACCCCTCCACTTT. It translates to CASSLALQDRGNSPLHF. The V and J genes are TRBV7-8 and TRBJ1-6; TRBD1 might be the D (5 bases). CDR3 length: 17 amino acids. The germline V gene has CDR1 SGHVS and CDR2 FQNEAQ. V lost 0 bases and J 6 bases, leaving 15 bases between the germline ends.

This clone was seen just once. J is TRBJ2-1 and V is TRBV11-1, with D perhaps TRBD2 (5 bases). Deletions cut 8 bases from V and 3 bases from J, with 14 bases between. The germline V gene has CDR1 SGHAT and CDR2 FQDESV (reference sequence). The CDR3 contains 14 residues. The CDR3 protein is CASQRSGIYNEQFF. The CDR3 nucleotides read TGTGCCAGCCAGCGGAGTGGCATCTACAATGAGCAGTTCTTC.

The chain recombines TRBV5-1 with TRBJ1-3; tentatively, D is TRBD1 (6 bases). The CDR3 consists of 17 residues. Germline CDR1 SGHRS, CDR2 YFSETQ. Deletions cut 0 bases from V and 0 bases from J, with 13 bases between. CDR3 loop: CASSLEGTGRSGNTIYF. The CDR3 bases are TGCGCCAGCAGCTTGGAGGGTACAGGGCGCTCTGGAAACACCATATATTTT. Variable domain in full (rest from reference TRBV5-1 and TRBJ1-3): KAGVTQTPRYLIKTRGQQVTLSCSPISGHRSVSWYQQTPGQGLQFLFEYFSETQRNKGNFPGRFSGRQFSNSRSEMNVSTLELGDSALYLCASSLEGTGRSGNTIYFGEGSWLTVV.

V gene TRBV19 combines with J gene TRBJ2-5; 14 positions agree with TRBD2. J was trimmed by 4 bases and V by 4 bases; bases with no gene match: 5. This CDR3 is 16 amino acids long. Germline assignment: CDR1 LNHDA and CDR2 SQIVND (reference sequence). The CDR3 sequence is CASSTLGTSGRETQYF. In nucleotides, the CDR3 is TGTGCCAGTAGTACCCTCGGGACTAGCGGGAGAGAGACCCAGTACTTC.

This clone has only one observation. V is TRBV20-1 and J is TRBJ2-7; no reliable D call. Germline V gene lookup returns CDR1 DFQATT and CDR2 SNEGSKA (reference sequence). The length of the CDR3 is 11 residues. The V and J ends lost 2 bases and 6 bases respectively, with 8 bases between them. DNA of the CDR3: TGCAGTGCTAGATCCGGGCGCGAGCAGTACTTC. Its protein is CSARSGREQYF.

The rearrangement links TRBV19 to TRBJ2-1; D unresolved. Germline V gene lookup returns CDR1 LNHDA and CDR2 SQIVND (reference sequence). V was trimmed by 6 bases and J by 7 bases, leaving 13 bases between them. This CDR3 comprises 13 residues. Here the CDR3 DNA reads TGTGCCAGTAGCCCGCCGGGCGGAAATGAGCAGTTCTTC. Translating it yields CASSPPGGNEQFF.

The V gene is TRBV19, the J gene TRBJ1-5; D is possibly TRBD1 (5 bases). Deletions cut 4 bases from V and 2 bases from J, with 12 bases between. CDR3 length: 15 residues. In germline, CDR1 is LNHDA, CDR2 SQIVND (reference sequence). CDR3 protein: CASSNGWGGNQPQHF. DNA of the CDR3: TGTGCCAGTAGTAACGGTTGGGGCGGCAATCAGCCCCAGCATTTT.

This chain connects TRBV2 to TRBJ2-1, with 14 bases fitting TRBD2. V was clipped by 5 bases and J by 7 bases; unmatched bases: 1. The CDR3 runs 14 residues. Per the germline V gene, CDR1 is SNHLY and CDR2 is FYNNEI. CDR3 DNA sequence: TGTGCCAGCAGTCGACTAGCGGGAGGGAATGAGCAGTTCTTC. This encodes CASSRLAGGNEQFF.

The chain uses TRBV5-1 and TRBJ2-7; D is uncertain. CDR1 is SGHRS and CDR2 is YFSETQ in the germline V gene. V was shortened by 1 base and J by 2 bases, with 13 bases between the two germline ends. The CDR3 contains 15 residues. CDR3 amino acids: CASSLRFVGTYEQYF. The DNA for the CDR3 is TGCGCCAGCAGCTTGAGATTCGTAGGCACCTACGAGCAGTACTTC.

The chain recombines TRBV28 with TRBJ1-4, with D possibly matching TRBD1 (6 bases). CDR1 and CDR2 from the germline V gene are MDHEN and SYDVKM. With 6 bases removed from V and 5 bases from J, the gap between germline ends came to 16 bases. The CDR3 consists of 15 residues. The CDR3 spells CASRTPGEGNEKLFF. The CDR3 DNA reads TGTGCCAGCAGAACACCAGGGGAGGGGAATGAAAAACTGTTTTTT.

The chain employs TRBV5-6 and TRBJ2-7, with 10 bases aligning to TRBD2. The V gene's germline CDR1 is SGHDT and CDR2 YYEEEE. This CDR3 contains 15 residues. The J segment lost 6 bases and the V segment lost 0 bases, leaving 6 bases of the junction unmatched. Written as DNA, the CDR3 is TGTGCCAGCAGCTTGGGGGGTCTAGCGGGAGTCGAGCAGTACTTC. It is translated as CASSLGGLAGVEQYF.

J is TRBJ1-6 and V is TRBV5-1, with TRBD1 matching over 8 bases. The CDR3 has 13 residues. The V gene's germline CDR1 is SGHRS and CDR2 YFSETQ. V was clipped by 3 bases and J by 8 bases; unmatched bases: 1. The CDR3 is CASSSQGDSPLHF. As DNA, the CDR3 is TGCGCCAGCAGCTCACAGGGGGATTCACCCCTCCACTTT.

The CDR3 DNA reads as TGTGCCTGGAGTCTCCTCGGGGGACTAGCGGATAATGAGCAGTTCTTC. Translation gives CAWSLLGGLADNEQFF. The chain is built from TRBV30 and TRBJ2-1; TRBD2 matches at 11 bases. J lost 7 bases, V lost 2 bases, and 10 bases had no gene match. Germline CDR1 reads GTSNPN; CDR2 reads SVGIG (reference sequence). This CDR3 region has 16 residues.

The J gene is TRBJ1-2, the V gene TRBV5-4; D call uncertain. The CDR3 sequence is 13 residues long. Germline assignment: CDR1 SGHNT and CDR2 YYREEE (reference sequence). V was trimmed by 0 bases and J by 6 bases, leaving 9 bases between them. Here the CDR3 reads CASSLAPGNGYTF. The CDR3 coding sequence is TGTGCCAGCAGCTTGGCTCCGGGAAATGGCTACACCTTC.

The rearrangement links TRBV12-3 or TRBV12-4 to TRBJ1-1; no clear D gene. V lost 6 bases to trimming and J lost 8 bases, with 10 bases between them. The CDR3 covers 11 residues. The CDR3 DNA reads as TGTGCCAGCAGCCCCAAGAGAGAAGCTTTCTTT. Translating it yields CASSPKREAFF.

The gene calls are TRBV28 and TRBJ2-7, with TRBD1 as a possible D gene (5 bases). The germline V gene has CDR1 MDHEN and CDR2 SYDVKM. V was pared by 3 bases and J by 4 bases, with 22 bases between. The CDR3 loop spans 17 amino acids. The CDR3 DNA reads as TGTGCCAGCAGTTTCGGTCCCCTTAGAAGGGGCGCTTACGAGCAGTACTTC. It yields the protein CASSFGPLRRGAYEQYF.

The chain uses TRBV19 and TRBJ1-4; 9 nucleotides line up with TRBD1. The V segment lost 6 bases and the J segment 6 bases; nucleotides outside the gene matches: 5. The germline CDR1 and CDR2 sequences are LNHDA and SQIVND (reference sequence). The CDR3 covers 14 residues. CDR3 sequence reads: CASRVQGADEKLFF. CDR3 DNA: TGTGCCAGTAGGGTACAGGGGGCAGATGAAAAACTGTTTTTT. The full variable domain, completed using reference TRBV19 and TRBJ1-4, is DGGITQSPKYLFRKEGQNVTLSCEQNLNHDAMYWYRQDPGQGLRLIYYSQIVNDFQKGDIAEGYSVSREKKESFPLTVTSAQKNPTAFYLCASRVQGADEKLFFGSGTQLSVL.

V is TRBV7-9 and J is TRBJ2-1; D unclear. The V gene's germline CDR1 is SEHNR and CDR2 FQNEAQ (reference sequence). Trimming pared 5 bases from V and 8 bases from J, leaving 13 bases between. CDR3 length: 13 residues. Written as DNA, the CDR3 is TGTGCCAGCAGCGACGGGCTATCTTATGAGCAGTTCTTC. Its protein product is CASSDGLSYEQFF.

The chain is built from TRBV5-4 and TRBJ1-4; TRBD1 is a possible D gene (5 bases). Trimming left V 4 bases short and J 0 bases short, with 10 bases between. CDR3 size: 15 residues. Germline V gene sequence: CDR1 SGHNT, CDR2 YYREEE (reference sequence). The CDR3 loop is CASSVGGTTNEKLFF. CDR3 nucleotides: TGTGCCAGCAGCGTGGGGGGGACAACTAATGAAAAACTGTTTTTT.